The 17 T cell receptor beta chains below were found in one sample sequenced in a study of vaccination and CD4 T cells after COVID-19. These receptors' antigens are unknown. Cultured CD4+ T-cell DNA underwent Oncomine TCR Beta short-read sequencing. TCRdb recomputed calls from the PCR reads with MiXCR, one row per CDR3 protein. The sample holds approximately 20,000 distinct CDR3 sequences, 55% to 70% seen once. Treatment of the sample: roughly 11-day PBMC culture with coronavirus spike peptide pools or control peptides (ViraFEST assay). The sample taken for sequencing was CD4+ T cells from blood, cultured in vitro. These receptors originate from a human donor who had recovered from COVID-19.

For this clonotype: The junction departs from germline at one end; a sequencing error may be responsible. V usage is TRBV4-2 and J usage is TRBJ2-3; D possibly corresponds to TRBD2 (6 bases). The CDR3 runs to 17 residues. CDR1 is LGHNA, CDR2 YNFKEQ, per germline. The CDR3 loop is CASSQGSAAAGTVTQYF. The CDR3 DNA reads TGTGCCAGCAGCCAAGGTTCCGCGGCAGCGGGCACAGTTACGCAGTATTTT.

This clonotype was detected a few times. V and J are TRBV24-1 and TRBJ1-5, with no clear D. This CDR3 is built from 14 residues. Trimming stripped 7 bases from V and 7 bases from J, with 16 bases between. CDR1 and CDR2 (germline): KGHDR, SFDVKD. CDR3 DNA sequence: TGTGCCACCAGCGAGGCGAACGGGGTGCAGCCCCAGCATTTT. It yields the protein CATSEANGVQPQHF.

The CDR3 bases are TGTGCCAGCAGTCGGAGGACTGGGGAGCAGTTCTTC. Amino acid sequence: CASSRRTGEQFF. The chain couples TRBV7-8 to TRBJ2-1; D possibly corresponds to TRBD2 (5 bases). V lost 6 bases to trimming and J lost 10 bases, with 13 bases between them. This CDR3 has 12 residues. Per germline, CDR1 SGHVS and CDR2 FQNEAQ.

CDR3 nucleotides: TGTGCCAGCAGTTACGCGGGACAGGGGGCTCGTGGCTACACCTTC. This sequence encodes CASSYAGQGARGYTF. The V gene is TRBV6-5, the J gene TRBJ1-2; 12 nucleotides match TRBD1. Germline V gene lookup returns CDR1 MNHEY and CDR2 SVGAGI. V was pared by 2 bases and J by 7 bases, with 5 bases of the junction left unmatched. The CDR3 totals 15 residues.

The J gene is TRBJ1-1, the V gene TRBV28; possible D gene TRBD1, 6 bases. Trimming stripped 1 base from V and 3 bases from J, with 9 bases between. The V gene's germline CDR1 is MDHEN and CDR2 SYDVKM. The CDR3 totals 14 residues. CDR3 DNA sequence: TGTGCCAGCAGTTTATCCCAGGGGCACACTGAAGCTTTCTTT. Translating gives CASSLSQGHTEAFF.

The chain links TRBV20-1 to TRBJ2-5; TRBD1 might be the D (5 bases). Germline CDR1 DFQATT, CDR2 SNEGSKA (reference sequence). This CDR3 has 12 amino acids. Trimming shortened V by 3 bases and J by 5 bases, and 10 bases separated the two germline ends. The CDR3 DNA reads TGCAGTGCTAGTCAGGGTTTGGAGACCCAGTACTTC. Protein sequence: CSASQGLETQYF.

The CDR3 DNA reads as TGTGCCAGTAGAAAAGGGAGGACCCAACCTTCTGGCACAGATACGCAGTATTTT. Translation gives CASRKGRTQPSGTDTQYF. The chain recombines TRBV19 with TRBJ2-3; weak D call: TRBD2 (6 bases). This CDR3 comprises 18 residues. The V gene's germline CDR1 is LNHDA and CDR2 SQIVND (reference sequence). V was cut by 6 bases and J by 1 base, with 23 bases left in between. Full variable domain (missing parts from reference TRBV19 and TRBJ2-3): DGGITQSPKYLFRKEGQNVTLSCEQNLNHDAMYWYRQDPGQGLRLIYYSQIVNDFQKGDIAEGYSVSREKKESFPLTVTSAQKNPTAFYLCASRKGRTQPSGTDTQYFGPGTRLTVL.

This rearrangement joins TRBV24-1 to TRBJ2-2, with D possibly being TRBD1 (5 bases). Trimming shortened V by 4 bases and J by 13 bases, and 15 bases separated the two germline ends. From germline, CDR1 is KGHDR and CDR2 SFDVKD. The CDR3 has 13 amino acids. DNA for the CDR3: TGTGCCACCAGTGACTCGGACAAGGCTCGGCTGTTTTTT. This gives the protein CATSDSDKARLFF.

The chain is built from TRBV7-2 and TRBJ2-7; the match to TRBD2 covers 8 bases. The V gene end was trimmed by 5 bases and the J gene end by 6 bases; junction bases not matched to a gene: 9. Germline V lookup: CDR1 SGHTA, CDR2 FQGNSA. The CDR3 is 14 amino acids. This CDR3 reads CASSPNSGGSEQYF. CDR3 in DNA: TGTGCCAGCAGCCCAAATTCGGGAGGGAGCGAGCAGTACTTC.

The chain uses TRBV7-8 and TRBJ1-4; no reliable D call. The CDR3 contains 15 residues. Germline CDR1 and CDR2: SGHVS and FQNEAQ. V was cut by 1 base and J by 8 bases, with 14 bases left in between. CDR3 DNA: TGTGCCAGCAGCTTAGAACCTGGACGGCTCGAAAAACTGTTTTTT. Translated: CASSLEPGRLEKLFF.

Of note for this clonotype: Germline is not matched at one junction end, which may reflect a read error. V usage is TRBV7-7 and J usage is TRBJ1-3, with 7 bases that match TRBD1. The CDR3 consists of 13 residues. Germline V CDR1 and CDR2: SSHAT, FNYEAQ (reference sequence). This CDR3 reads CASSPGQGNTIYF. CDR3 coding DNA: TGTGCTAGCAGCCCGGGACAGGGAAACACCATATATTTT.

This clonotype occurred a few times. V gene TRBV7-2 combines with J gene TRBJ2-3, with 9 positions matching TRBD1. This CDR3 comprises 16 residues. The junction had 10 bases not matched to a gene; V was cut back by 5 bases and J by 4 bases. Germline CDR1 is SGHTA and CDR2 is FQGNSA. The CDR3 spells CASSPVGQGGADTQYF. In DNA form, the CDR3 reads TGTGCCAGCAGCCCGGTGGGACAGGGAGGTGCAGATACGCAGTATTTT.

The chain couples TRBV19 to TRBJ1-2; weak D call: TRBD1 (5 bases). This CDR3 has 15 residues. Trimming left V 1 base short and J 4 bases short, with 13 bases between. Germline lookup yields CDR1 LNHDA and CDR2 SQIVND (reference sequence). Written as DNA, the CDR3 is TGTGCCAGTAGTATAGCGAAAGGGGCGGGCTATGGCTACACCTTC. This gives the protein CASSIAKGAGYGYTF.

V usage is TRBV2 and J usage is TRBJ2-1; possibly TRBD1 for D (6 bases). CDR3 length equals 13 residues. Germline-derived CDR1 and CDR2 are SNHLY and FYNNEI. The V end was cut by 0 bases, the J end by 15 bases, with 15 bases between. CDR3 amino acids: CASSEAVTGQPFF. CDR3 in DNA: TGTGCCAGCAGTGAAGCGGTGACAGGCCAGCCGTTCTTC. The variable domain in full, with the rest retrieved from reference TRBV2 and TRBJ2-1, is EPEVTQTPSHQVTQMGQEVILRCVPISNHLYFYWYRQILGQKVEFLVSFYNNEISEKSEIFDDQFSVERPDGSNFTLKIRSTKLEDSAMYFCASSEAVTGQPFFGPGTRLTVL.

This CDR3 is CASSLRRDRVYEQYF. DNA of the CDR3: TGTGCCAGCTCACTTCGCCGGGACAGGGTCTACGAGCAGTACTTC. The chain uses TRBV18 and TRBJ2-7; 9 bases are shared with TRBD1. After removal of 4 bases from V and 3 bases from J, the junction contained 7 bases not matched to a gene. CDR1 KGHSH and CDR2 LQKENI come from the germline V gene. CDR3 length: 15 residues.

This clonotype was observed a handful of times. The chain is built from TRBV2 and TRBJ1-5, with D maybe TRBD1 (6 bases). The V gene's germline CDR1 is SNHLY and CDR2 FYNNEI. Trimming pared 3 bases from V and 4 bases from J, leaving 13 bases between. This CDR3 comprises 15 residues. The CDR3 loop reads CASSEGNRGNQPQHF. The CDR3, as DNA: TGTGCCAGCAGTGAGGGGAATAGGGGGAATCAGCCCCAGCATTTT.

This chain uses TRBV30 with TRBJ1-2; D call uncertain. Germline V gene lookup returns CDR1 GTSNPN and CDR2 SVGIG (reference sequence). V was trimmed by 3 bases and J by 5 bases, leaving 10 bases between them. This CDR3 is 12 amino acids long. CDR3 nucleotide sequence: TGTGCCTGGAGGGAGACAACGTATGGCTACACCTTC. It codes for CAWRETTYGYTF.